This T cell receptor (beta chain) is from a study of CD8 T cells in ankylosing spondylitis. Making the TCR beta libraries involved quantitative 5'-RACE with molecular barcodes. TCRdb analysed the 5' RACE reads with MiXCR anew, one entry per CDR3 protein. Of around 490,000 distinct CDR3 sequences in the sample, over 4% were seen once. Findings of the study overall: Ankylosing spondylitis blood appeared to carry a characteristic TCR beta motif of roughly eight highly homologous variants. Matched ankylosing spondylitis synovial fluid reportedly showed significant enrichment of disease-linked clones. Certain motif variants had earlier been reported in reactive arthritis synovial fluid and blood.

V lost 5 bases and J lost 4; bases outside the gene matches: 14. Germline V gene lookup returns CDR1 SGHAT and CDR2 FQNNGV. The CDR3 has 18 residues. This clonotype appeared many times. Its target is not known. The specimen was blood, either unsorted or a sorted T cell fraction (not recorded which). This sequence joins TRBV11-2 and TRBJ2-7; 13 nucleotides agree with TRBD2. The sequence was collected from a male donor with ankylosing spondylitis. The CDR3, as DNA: TGTGCCAGCAGCATAATCGGGACTAGCGGGATCTCTTTATACGAGCAGTACTTC. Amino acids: CASSIIGTSGISLYEQYF. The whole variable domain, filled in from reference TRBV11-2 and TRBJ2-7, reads EAGVAQSPRYKIIEKRQSVAFWCNPISGHATLYWYQQILGQGPKLLIQFQNNGVVDDSQLPKDRFSAERLKGVDSTLKIQPAKLEDSAVYLCASSIIGTSGISLYEQYFGPGTRLTVT.